This T cell receptor beta chain was profiled in a study of T cells in narcolepsy. General study points: Autoreactive HCRT-specific and TRIB2-specific clonotypes were marked in same-patient CSF-versus-blood CD4+ comparisons.

Germline values: CDR1 SGDLS, CDR2 YYNGEE. Trimming pared 3 bases from V and 6 bases from J, leaving 17 bases between. There are 15 residues in the CDR3. The protocol was immunoSEQ multiplex PCR, while the TCRdb copy is restricted to in-frame clones and leaves out a portion. The table has about 43,000 clones, about 91% seen once. Notes on this clone: Its antigen is not known.

The source is a human donor with narcolepsy. The sample was CD45RA- memory CD4+ T cells from PBMCs. V gene TRBV9 combines with J gene TRBJ2-3, with a tentative D call TRBD2 (7 bases). The CDR3 coding sequence is TGTGCCAGCAGCGCGGGGGGACACCTGGCGGATACGCAGTATTTT. Protein: CASSAGGHLADTQYF.